This T cell receptor (beta chain) was sequenced for a study of regulatory T cells in long-lasting Graves disease. The study, taken as a whole, reports: Persistent Graves' patients showed reduced TCR diversity versus newly diagnosed patients.

Regarding this clonotype: Antigen: not known.

Time point in this sample: newly diagnosed GD, antithyroid drugs for less than 3 months. The authors made the TCR library using RNA they extracted from PBMCs. In germline, CDR1 is LNHDA, CDR2 SQIVND (reference sequence). J gave up 4 bases and V 6 bases, and 7 bases lay outside the gene matches. The CDR3 consists of 16 residues. Through Arm-PCR of CDR3 regions and iRepertoire HTBI primers, TCR beta libraries were built. As originally analysed: Segment identification across samples yielded 50 to 80 TRBV and more than 11 TRBJ segments. MiXCR, applied by TCRdb to the multiplex PCR reads, yields one record per CDR3 protein. None of the V and J calls come from the authors' own analysis; TCRdb made them. The sample carries approximately 470,000 distinct CDR3 sequences, 15% to 20% recorded once. These data were also reused for a study on T cells in Graves' hyperthyroidism and ophthalmopathy. From that paper: It was considered stable Graves' hyperthyroidism when ophthalmopathy did not progress within 18 months. The primer set for the first-round RT-PCR of the TCR CDR3 was HTBI.

Sequenced here: peripheral blood mononuclear cells (PBMCs), sampled at new diagnosis, from a patient treated with antithyroid drugs. The clonotype comes from a man aged 35-49 years with Graves disease. The V call is TRBV19, the J call TRBJ2-2, with 11 nucleotides matching TRBD2. The CDR3 DNA reads TGTGCCAGTAGGTTTAGCGGGAGGGAAGTCACCGGGGAGCTGTTTTTT. This encodes CASRFSGREVTGELFF.